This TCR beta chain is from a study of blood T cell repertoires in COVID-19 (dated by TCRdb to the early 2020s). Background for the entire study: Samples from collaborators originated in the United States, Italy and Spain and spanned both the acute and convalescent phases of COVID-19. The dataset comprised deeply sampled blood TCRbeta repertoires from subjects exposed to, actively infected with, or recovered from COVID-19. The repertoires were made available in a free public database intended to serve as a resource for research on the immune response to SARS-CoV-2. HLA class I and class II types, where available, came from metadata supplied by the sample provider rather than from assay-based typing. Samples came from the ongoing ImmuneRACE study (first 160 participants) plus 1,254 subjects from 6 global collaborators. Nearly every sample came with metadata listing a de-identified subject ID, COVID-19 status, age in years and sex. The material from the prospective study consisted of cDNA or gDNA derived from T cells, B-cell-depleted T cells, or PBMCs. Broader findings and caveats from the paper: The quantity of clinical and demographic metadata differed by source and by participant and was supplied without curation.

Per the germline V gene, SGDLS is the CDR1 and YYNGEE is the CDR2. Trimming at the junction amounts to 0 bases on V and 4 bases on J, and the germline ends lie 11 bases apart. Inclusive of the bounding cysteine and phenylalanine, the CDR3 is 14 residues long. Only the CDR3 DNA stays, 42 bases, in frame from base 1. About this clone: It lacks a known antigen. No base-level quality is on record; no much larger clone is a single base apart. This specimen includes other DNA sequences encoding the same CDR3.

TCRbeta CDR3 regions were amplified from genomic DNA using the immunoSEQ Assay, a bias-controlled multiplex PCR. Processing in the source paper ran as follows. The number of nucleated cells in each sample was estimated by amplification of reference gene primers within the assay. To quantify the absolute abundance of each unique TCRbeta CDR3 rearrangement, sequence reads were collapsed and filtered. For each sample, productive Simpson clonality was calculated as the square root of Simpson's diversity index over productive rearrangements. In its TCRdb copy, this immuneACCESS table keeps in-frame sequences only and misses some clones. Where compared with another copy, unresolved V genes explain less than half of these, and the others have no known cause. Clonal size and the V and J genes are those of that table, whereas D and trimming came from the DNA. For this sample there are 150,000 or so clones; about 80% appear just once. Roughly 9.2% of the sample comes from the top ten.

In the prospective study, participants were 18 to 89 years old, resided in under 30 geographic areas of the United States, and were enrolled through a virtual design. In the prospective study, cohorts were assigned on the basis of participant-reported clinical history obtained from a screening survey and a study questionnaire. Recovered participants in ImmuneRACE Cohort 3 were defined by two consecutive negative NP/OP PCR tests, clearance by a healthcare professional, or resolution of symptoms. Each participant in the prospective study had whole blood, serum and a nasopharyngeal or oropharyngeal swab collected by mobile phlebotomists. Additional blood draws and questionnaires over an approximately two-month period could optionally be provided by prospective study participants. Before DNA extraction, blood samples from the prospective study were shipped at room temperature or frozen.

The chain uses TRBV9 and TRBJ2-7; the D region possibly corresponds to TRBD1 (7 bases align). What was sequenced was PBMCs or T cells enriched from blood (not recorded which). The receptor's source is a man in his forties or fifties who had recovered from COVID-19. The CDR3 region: CASSVASGGYEQYF. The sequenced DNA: TGTGCCAGCAGCGTAGCGTCAGGGGGGTACGAGCAGTACTTC.